One sample yielded the 16 T cell receptor beta chains listed below, sequenced in a study of response to subunit inactivated influenza vaccine. A single record per CDR3 protein comes from TCRdb applying MiXCR to the RT-PCR reads. The table lists around 790,000 distinct CDR3 sequences, 21% of them singletons. The sequenced sample was PBMCs from blood, obtained roughly 5 days after vaccination. The origin of the receptors is a man in his fifties or sixties who received an inactivated influenza vaccine.

The V gene is TRBV28, the J gene TRBJ1-4; unclear D gene. The germline V and J ends were trimmed by 2 bases and 5 bases, with 15 bases remaining between them. The CDR3 totals 16 residues. Germline assignment: CDR1 MDHEN and CDR2 SYDVKM. The CDR3 sequence is CASSLRSRHHNEKLFF. As DNA, the CDR3 is TGTGCCAGCAGTTTACGTTCTCGCCACCACAATGAAAAACTGTTTTTT.

The chain recombines TRBV19 with TRBJ2-7; 9 bases are shared with TRBD1. J lost 1 base, V lost 5 bases, and 6 bases had no gene match. There are 15 residues in the CDR3. In germline, CDR1 is LNHDA, CDR2 SQIVND (reference sequence). The CDR3 here is CASSRYRGLSYEQYF. Written as DNA, the CDR3 is TGTGCCAGTAGTCGCTACAGGGGGCTGTCCTACGAGCAGTACTTC.

This clonotype turned up a few times. V is TRBV6-5 and J is TRBJ2-7, with unresolved D. CDR3 length: 12 residues. Germline CDR1 and CDR2: MNHEY and SVGAGI. Trimming stripped 6 bases from V and 2 bases from J, with 8 bases between. CDR3 in amino acids: CASRKDTYEQYF. As DNA, the CDR3 is TGTGCCAGCAGAAAAGACACCTACGAGCAGTACTTC.

This chain uses TRBV5-6 with TRBJ2-1; D unresolved. V lost 2 bases and J lost 6, with 9 bases in between. CDR3 length: 13 residues. The germline V gene encodes CDR1 SGHDT and CDR2 YYEEEE. CDR3 residues: CASSFGGINEQFF. The CDR3 coding sequence is TGTGCCAGCAGCTTCGGTGGGATCAATGAGCAGTTCTTC.

This clonotype has only a few counts. The CDR3 sequence is CASSFNSVNSPLHF. The CDR3 coding sequence is TGTGCCAGCAGTTTCAACAGTGTTAATTCACCCCTCCACTTT. The rearrangement links TRBV12-3 or TRBV12-4 to TRBJ1-6; no reliable D call. Trimming took 3 bases from V and 6 from J, leaving 9 bases between them. The CDR3 runs 14 residues.

This clonotype was counted at least ten times. The chain carries TRBV28 and TRBJ2-3, with 7 positions matching TRBD2. Per germline, CDR1 MDHEN and CDR2 SYDVKM. With 2 bases clipped from V and 4 bases from J, the junction kept 9 bases outside the gene matches. The CDR3 is made up of 16 amino acids. The CDR3 loop reads CASSLTSVRLPDTQYF. Here the CDR3 DNA reads TGTGCCAGCAGTTTAACTAGCGTTAGGCTCCCAGATACGCAGTATTTT.

This clonotype came up a few times. The V and J genes are TRBV7-2 and TRBJ2-5; 7 bases are a match to TRBD2. The CDR3 totals 15 residues. J lost 0 bases, V lost 1 base, and 2 bases had no gene match. Germline assignment: CDR1 SGHTA and CDR2 FQGNSA. The CDR3 protein is CASSLVGLHQETQYF. CDR3 nucleotide sequence: TGTGCCAGCAGCTTAGTGGGACTACACCAAGAGACCCAGTACTTC.

This clonotype was observed a handful of times. V usage is TRBV6-1 and J usage is TRBJ2-2; 7 bases align to TRBD1. The V segment lost 5 bases and the J segment 6 bases; nucleotides outside the gene matches: 6. Germline V lookup: CDR1 MNHNS, CDR2 SASEGT. This CDR3 comprises 14 residues. The CDR3, as DNA: TGTGCCAGCAGTCCACAGGGGTCGGCCGGGGAGCTGTTTTTT. It translates to CASSPQGSAGELFF.

This clonotype was observed many times. This chain links TRBV7-6 with TRBJ2-1; 9 nucleotides line up with TRBD2. V gave up 2 bases and J gave up 0 bases; unmatched junction bases: 2. Germline loops: CDR1 SGHVS, CDR2 FNYEAQ. The CDR3 loop spans 16 amino acids. The CDR3 sequence is CASSLFSGSSYNEQFF. As DNA, the CDR3 is TGTGCCAGCAGCTTATTTAGCGGGAGCTCCTACAATGAGCAGTTCTTC.

The rearrangement joins TRBV4-2 to TRBJ1-1; TRBD1 might be the D (5 bases). Germline CDR1 reads LGHNA; CDR2 reads YNFKEQ. The CDR3 contains 15 residues. The V gene lost 0 bases and the J gene lost 6 bases, with 14 bases spanning the gap. The CDR3 here is CASSQDWTGGAEAFF. CDR3 in DNA: TGTGCCAGCAGCCAAGATTGGACGGGAGGGGCTGAAGCTTTCTTT.

The chain is built from TRBV20-1 and TRBJ2-1; 10 positions agree with TRBD1. Germline V gives CDR1 DFQATT, CDR2 SNEGSKA (reference sequence). This CDR3 region has 15 residues. V lost 1 base, J lost 7 bases, and 7 bases stayed unmatched. CDR3 sequence reads: CSARVGTGVINEQFF. CDR3 sequence (DNA): TGCAGTGCTAGAGTTGGGACAGGGGTCATTAATGAGCAGTTCTTC.

The chain combines TRBV29-1 with TRBJ1-6; TRBD1 might be the D (6 bases). The germline gives CDR1 SQVTM, CDR2 ANQGSEA. The CDR3 loop spans 13 amino acids. The germline V and J ends were trimmed by 5 bases and 8 bases, with 13 bases remaining between them. CDR3 in DNA: TGCAGCGTTTCCCAGGGGTTGGATTCACCCCTCCACTTT. This sequence encodes CSVSQGLDSPLHF. The full variable domain, in which reference TRBV29-1 and TRBJ1-6 provide the parts outside the CDR3, is SAVISQKPSRDICQRGTSLTIQCQVDSQVTMMFWYRQQPGQSLTLIATANQGSEATYESGFVIDKFPISRPNLTFSTLTVSNMSPEDSSIYLCSVSQGLDSPLHFGNGTRLTVT.

Comments on this clonotype: A read error may explain this, as a much larger clone is one base away. The chain recombines TRBV7-2 with TRBJ2-7, with 9 bases aligning to TRBD2. TRBJ2-1 explains the end of the DNA better; the J call may be wrong. CDR1 SGHTA and CDR2 FQGNSA come from the germline V gene. The CDR3 runs 15 residues. The CDR3 spells CASSPAGTSYGEQFF. In nucleotides, the CDR3 is TGTGCCAGCAGCCCAGCCGGGACTAGCTATGGCGAGCAGTTCTTC.

This clonotype was seen repeatedly, ten times or more. The chain carries TRBV29-1 and TRBJ2-5; D is possibly TRBD1 (6 bases). The CDR3 has 13 residues. The germline gives CDR1 SQVTM, CDR2 ANQGSEA. Between the trimmed V and J ends, which lost 4 bases and 1 base, there was a span of 10 bases. The CDR3 protein is CSVVWGPQETQYF. The CDR3 bases are TGCAGCGTTGTGTGGGGGCCCCAAGAGACCCAGTACTTC.

This chain uses TRBV20-1 with TRBJ2-1; the D gene is possibly TRBD2 (6 bases). Deletions cut 5 bases from V and 1 base from J, with 12 bases between. The CDR3 length is 14 residues. Germline CDR1 reads DFQATT; CDR2 reads SNEGSKA (reference sequence). This CDR3 reads CSACRLASYNEQFF. For the CDR3, the DNA is TGCAGTGCTTGTAGGCTAGCGTCCTACAATGAGCAGTTCTTC.

The chain carries TRBV6-2 or TRBV6-3 and TRBJ2-5; TRBD1 matches at 8 bases. The CDR3 has 15 residues. The junction had 8 bases not matched to a gene; V was cut back by 4 bases and J by 4 bases. CDR1 MNHEY and CDR2 SVGEGT come from the germline V gene. Here the CDR3 DNA reads TGTGCCAGCAGTTTAAGACAGGGGTCCGGAGAGACCCAGTACTTC. This translates into CASSLRQGSGETQYF.